A selection of T cell receptor beta chains follows, all from one sample in a study of T cell changes during pregnancy in multiple sclerosis. Only in-frame clones appear in the TCRdb table, and some are missing; sequencing was by immunoSEQ multiplex PCR. This table has around 120,000 clones, 90% to 95% appearing once. The sequencing here drew on peripheral blood, taken after pregnancy. The source of these receptors is a female donor with multiple sclerosis, enrolled in a pregnancy study. The CDR3 runs from the conserved cysteine through the conserved F or W. D genes are given only for firm matches. Expanded clones get a size class; other rows say once, few or many, or leave the size out.

CDR3nt | CDR3aa | v_gene | d_gene | abundance | j_gene
TGTGCCAGCAGCTTAGCTGGGATGAGGGGGGAGACCCAGTACTTC | CASSLAGMRGETQYF | TRBV7-9 | - | - | TRBJ2-5
TGTGCCAGCAGCCCGGAGGTGGCCGAGACCCAGTACTTC | CASSPEVAETQYF | TRBV7-9 | - | few | TRBJ2-5
TGTGCCAGCAGCCAAAGCACGGGGTACGAGCAGTACTTC | CASSQSTGYEQYF | TRBV14 | - | once | TRBJ2-7
TGTGCCAGCAGCCAAGGAGGGGGCGGGCGAGAGCAGTTCTTC | CASSQGGGGREQFF | TRBV7-3 | - | - | TRBJ2-1
TGCGCCAGCAGCTTGGACGGACAGGTCTCTGGAAACACCATATATTTT | CASSLDGQVSGNTIYF | TRBV5-1 | TRBD1 | few | TRBJ1-3
TGTGCCAGCAGCCCAAGGGGACAGGGGGCAGGCGATACGCAGTATTTT | CASSPRGQGAGDTQYF | TRBV11-2 | TRBD1 | - | TRBJ2-3
TGTGCCAGCAGCGAGAGGGGGCTTATAGGCCCCGGGGGCACCGGGGAGCTGTTTTTT | CASSERGLIGPGGTGELFF | TRBV9 | - | - | TRBJ2-2
TGCGCCAGCCGGGACAGACAAGAGACCCAGTACTTC | CASRDRQETQYF | TRBV4-1 | TRBD1 | - | TRBJ2-5
TGTGCCAGCAGCTTAGCAGGTGGAAAGAGGGACACTGAAGCTTTCTTT | CASSLAGGKRDTEAFF | TRBV7-9 | - | few | TRBJ1-1
TGCGCCAGCAGTGAGTCAAGGGGTGGGAATTCACCCCTCCACTTT | CASSESRGGNSPLHF | TRBV10-1 | - | - | TRBJ1-6
TGTGCCAGCAGCGTAACCGGGGGGGCTAGCACAGATACGCAGTATTTT | CASSVTGGASTDTQYF | TRBV9 | TRBD2 | - | TRBJ2-3
TGCGCCAGCAGCTTGTCGGGGACAGGAGATCAGCCCCAGCATTTT | CASSLSGTGDQPQHF | TRBV5-1 | TRBD1 | - | TRBJ1-5
TGTGCCAGCTCGCCTACAGGGGGGGCCACTGAAGCTTTCTTT | CASSPTGGATEAFF | TRBV18 | TRBD1 | - | TRBJ1-1
TGTGCCAGCTCACCCCCCGGGAATGAGCAGTTCTTC | CASSPPGNEQFF | TRBV18 | - | - | TRBJ2-1
TGTGCCAGCAGCTTAACAGGGGGCTCGAACACTGAAGCTTTCTTT | CASSLTGGSNTEAFF | TRBV7-9 | TRBD1 | - | TRBJ1-1
TGTGCCAGCAGCTTAGGGTGGCGAGCGGCTACCTACGATGAGCAGTTCTTC | CASSLGWRAATYDEQFF | TRBV7-2 | - | - | TRBJ2-1
TGTGCCAGCGGAGGGGAGGGGCTGGCTAATGAAAAACTGTTTTTT | CASGGEGLANEKLFF | TRBV9 | - | - | TRBJ1-4
TGCGCCAGCAGCCAAGATAGACAGGGGGCGCGGGAGCAGTTCTTC | CASSQDRQGAREQFF | TRBV4-1 | TRBD1 | - | TRBJ2-1
TGTGCCATCATGTTGGGCACTGGCTACACCTTC | CAIMLGTGYTF | TRBV10-3 | - | - | TRBJ1-2
TGTGCCAGCAGCGTTGGGACAGGTTATAATGAAAAACTGTTTTTT | CASSVGTGYNEKLFF | TRBV9 | TRBD1 | few | TRBJ1-4
TGTGCCAGCAGCTTGGCTGAGGTCTACGAGCAGTACTTC | CASSLAEVYEQYF | TRBV5-6 | - | - | TRBJ2-7
TGTGCCAGCAGCTCAAGGGGACAGGGGAGGGGGTACAATGAGCAGTTCTTC | CASSSRGQGRGYNEQFF | TRBV7-8 | TRBD1 | - | TRBJ2-1
TGCGCCAGCAGCTTGGTTGGTTTGGCTAGCGGGGGGTCAGATACGCAGTATTTT | CASSLVGLASGGSDTQYF | TRBV5-1 | TRBD2 | - | TRBJ2-3
TGTGCCAGCAGCATGACTAGCGGGGGGGCATCAGATACGCAGTATTTT | CASSMTSGGASDTQYF | TRBV7-3 | TRBD2 | - | TRBJ2-3
TGCGCCAGCAGCCAAGAAGAGGGACAGGGGATCGGGGTTATTGAAAAACTGTTTTTT | CASSQEEGQGIGVIEKLFF | TRBV4-1 | TRBD1 | once | TRBJ1-4
TGTGCCATGGGTCAGGGAGGTAATTCACCCCTCCACTTT | CAMGQGGNSPLHF | TRBV6-1 | - | few | TRBJ1-6
TGTGCCAGCAGGGAGGACCGGGACACTGAAGCTTTCTTT | CASREDRDTEAFF | TRBV6-1 | - | - | TRBJ1-1
TGTGCCAGCAGCGTTGGCTGGTTTAACTCTGGAAACACCATATATTTT | CASSVGWFNSGNTIYF | TRBV9 | - | - | TRBJ1-3
TGTGCCAGCCAATTGAAGGGGGAAGATAATGAAAAACTGTTTTTT | CASQLKGEDNEKLFF | TRBV7-8 | - | many | TRBJ1-4
TGTGCCAGCAATCGAAACGGGAGGGAAAAACTGTTTTTT | CASNRNGREKLFF | TRBV9 | - | - | TRBJ1-4
TGTGCCAGCAGCTTAGCGGCAGGGGTGAACACTGAAGCTTTCTTT | CASSLAAGVNTEAFF | TRBV7-9 | - | - | TRBJ1-1
TGTGCCAGCAGACGGGACAGGGACACCGGGGAGCTGTTTTTT | CASRRDRDTGELFF | TRBV2 | TRBD1 | - | TRBJ2-2
TGTGCCTGGAGTTATGGATCTAGAACGCAGTATTTT | CAWSYGSRTQYF | TRBV30 | - | once | TRBJ2-3
TGTGCCAGTAGCCAGGCTGGGGGCCGCGAGCAGTACTTC | CASSQAGGREQYF | TRBV19 | - | - | TRBJ2-7
TGTGCCAGCAGTTACCCCCCCGGGGTATTGAACACTGAAGCTTTCTTT | CASSYPPGVLNTEAFF | TRBV6-7 | - | - | TRBJ1-1
TGTGCCAGCAGCCAACGGGGACAGGGGCTCACTGAAGCTTTCTTT | CASSQRGQGLTEAFF | TRBV7-9 | TRBD1 | - | TRBJ1-1
TGTGCCAGCAGCTTGGGGGCCGGGACACCCCTCCACTTT | CASSLGAGTPLHF | TRBV7-3 | - | - | TRBJ1-6
TGTGCCAGCTCACCACCCCAGGCAGGGAGGCCGGATTCACCCCTCCACTTT | CASSPPQAGRPDSPLHF | TRBV18 | - | - | TRBJ1-6
TGTGCCAGCAACCCCGGGACAGGGCTCGAAAAACTGTTTTTT | CASNPGTGLEKLFF | TRBV7-8 | TRBD1 | once | TRBJ1-4
TGTGCCAGCGGCACAGGGGCCCTCAGGACTGAAGCTTTCTTT | CASGTGALRTEAFF | TRBV19 | TRBD1 | - | TRBJ1-1
TGTGCCAGCAGCTACCTGGGGAGCGGGGGTTTTGGTGAGCAGTTCTTC | CASSYLGSGGFGEQFF | TRBV11-2 | TRBD2 | - | TRBJ2-1
TGTGCCAGCAGCCCCACGGGGGTGTCCTACAATGAGCAGTTCTTC | CASSPTGVSYNEQFF | TRBV7-9 | - | - | TRBJ2-1
TGTGCCACCAGCAGGATTTTTGCGGGGATTAGCACAGATACGCAGTATTTT | CATSRIFAGISTDTQYF | TRBV15 | - | - | TRBJ2-3
TGCGCCAGCAGCCAAGCGGGACTCCGAGTTGTGAGACAGACCCAGTACTTC | CASSQAGLRVVRQTQYF | TRBV4-1 | - | - | TRBJ2-5